This T cell receptor beta chain appears in the sequencing data of a study of shared clonotypes between healthy human individuals. At the level of the study: A couple of women and a few men aged 18 to 49 served as donors.

CD4+ cells were split into CD45RA+ naive and CD45RA-negative memory subsets. For this clone: Antigen: not known.

As handled by the study authors: For the immunoSEQ data, sequences were junction-only without quality scores, so filtering differed. Here immunoSEQ multiplex PCR was the method, and the copy in TCRdb shows in-frame clones only, minus some. The V and J calls and the clone size are those of that table, but D and trimming were determined from the DNA. The table shows hundreds of thousands of clones, with about 95% occurring only once. Findings and caveats of the study: Non-shared clonotypes had lower generation probabilities than clonotypes shared by all four sorted-subset donors.

The trim removed 0 bases at V and 4 bases at J, leaving 4 bases unmatched. CDR3 length: 16 residues. Germline CDR1 reads SGHTS; CDR2 reads YDEGEE. This TCR derives from a woman in her twenties or thirties in good health. Sequencing was carried out using naive CD4+ T cells sorted from blood. This sample's subset: CD45RA+ positively selected. J is TRBJ1-1 and V is TRBV5-8, with 12 bases identical to TRBD1. The DNA of the CDR3 is TGTGCCAGCAGCTTGGGACCGGGACAGGGGGCCACTGAAGCTTTCTTT. It yields the protein CASSLGPGQGATEAFF.